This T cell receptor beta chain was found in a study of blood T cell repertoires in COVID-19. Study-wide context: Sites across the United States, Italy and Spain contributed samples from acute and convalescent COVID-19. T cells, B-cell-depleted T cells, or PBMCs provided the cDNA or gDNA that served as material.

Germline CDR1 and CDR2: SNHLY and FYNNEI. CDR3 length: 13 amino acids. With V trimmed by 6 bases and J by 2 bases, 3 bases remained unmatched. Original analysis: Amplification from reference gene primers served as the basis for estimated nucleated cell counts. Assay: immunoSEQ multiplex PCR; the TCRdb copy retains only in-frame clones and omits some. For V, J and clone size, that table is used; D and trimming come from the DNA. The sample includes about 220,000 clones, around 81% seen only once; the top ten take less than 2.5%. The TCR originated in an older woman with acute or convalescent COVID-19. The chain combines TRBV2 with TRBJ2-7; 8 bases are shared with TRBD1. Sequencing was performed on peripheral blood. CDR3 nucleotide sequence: TGTGCCAGCAGGGGGACAGGAACCTACGAGCAGTACTTC. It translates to CASRGTGTYEQYF.